These 15 T cell receptor beta chains originate from one sample sequenced in a study of spatial heterogeneity in lung cancer (dated by TCRdb to between 2019 and 2020). To prepare the library, 5' RACE was applied. These reads were obtained on a NextSeq 500. Using fastp at Q25 and MiXCR, TCRdb reprocessed the public reads and kept productive beta chains. When rows share a CDR3 protein, they turn into one entry using the most common DNA and genes. The sample table contains 110,000 or so distinct CDR3 sequences; only one count was recorded for under 14% of them. Clones ranked in the top ten supply 24% of the sample. In the paper's terms, the time point label means: blood at routine non-recurrence follow-up after resection. Sequencing used PBMCs, obtained at follow-up. The receptors originated from a female donor with early-stage non-small cell lung cancer.

V and J are TRBV19 and TRBJ2-5; no clear D. The CDR3 runs 13 residues. Trimming removed 4 bases from V and 0 bases from J, with 6 bases in between. The germline V gene encodes CDR1 LNHDA and CDR2 SQIVND (reference sequence). CDR3 DNA: TGTGCCAGTAGTACCCCCAACCAAGAGACCCAGTACTTC. Translation: CASSTPNQETQYF.

The chain couples TRBV6-6 to TRBJ2-7; TRBD2 aligns across 10 bases. Per the germline V gene, CDR1 is MNHNY and CDR2 is SVGAGI (reference sequence). The CDR3 covers 16 residues. Unmatched junction bases numbered 9, after V lost 5 bases and J lost 2 bases. CDR3 residues: CASSPDRTSGTYEQYV. DNA of the CDR3: TGTGCCAGCAGTCCGGATCGGACTAGCGGTACCTACGAGCAGTACGTC.

This clonotype was counted a few times. The V gene is TRBV19, the J gene TRBJ2-5; D possibly uses TRBD1 or TRBD2 (6 bases each). The CDR3 has 14 residues. Germline-derived CDR1 and CDR2 are LNHDA and SQIVND (reference sequence). The V end was cut by 9 bases, the J end by 2 bases, with 16 bases between. In nucleotides, the CDR3 is TGTGCCAGCGCTAAAGGAGGGGGGCAAGAGACCCAGTACTTC. Protein sequence: CASAKGGGQETQYF.

A few counts support this clonotype. The gene calls are TRBV24-1 and TRBJ1-4; tentative D call: TRBD1 (6 bases). CDR3 length: 16 residues. Per germline, CDR1 KGHDR and CDR2 SFDVKD. V was cut by 3 bases and J by 6 bases, with 16 bases left in between. CDR3 coding DNA: TGTGCCACCAGTGATCCTGACGGGGGCGGTCATGAAAAACTGTTTTTT. Protein sequence: CATSDPDGGGHEKLFF.

This clonotype has only a few counts. The chain has TRBV27 and TRBJ2-7; a weak D match, TRBD2 (5 bases). In germline, CDR1 is MNHEY, CDR2 SMNVEV (reference sequence). Deletions cut 5 bases from V and 0 bases from J, with 14 bases between. The CDR3 contains 15 residues. The CDR3 DNA is TGTGCCAGCAGTCCCCGGGGAGCATACTCCTACGAGCAGTACTTC. This sequence encodes CASSPRGAYSYEQYF.

V and J are TRBV19 and TRBJ2-3; 10 nucleotides line up with TRBD1. The V gene's germline CDR1 is LNHDA and CDR2 SQIVND (reference sequence). V lost 3 bases and J lost 2; bases outside the gene matches: 5. The CDR3 is 16 residues long. CDR3: CASSIGTGAFTDTQYF. DNA of the CDR3: TGTGCCAGTAGTATTGGGACAGGGGCCTTCACAGATACGCAGTATTTT.

Only a few counts were recorded for this clonotype. The rearrangement joins TRBV27 to TRBJ1-2, with 8 positions matching TRBD1. There are 12 residues in the CDR3. The ends lost 6 bases at V and 8 bases at J; junction bases unmatched: 5. Germline assignment: CDR1 MNHEY and CDR2 SMNVEV (reference sequence). CDR3 residues: CASSRGQGGYTF. CDR3 nucleotide sequence: TGTGCCAGCAGCCGTGGACAGGGAGGCTACACCTTC.

This clonotype was detected ten times or more. The chain joins TRBV6-9 to TRBJ2-3, with D maybe TRBD1 (6 bases). Germline values: CDR1 MNHGY, CDR2 SVAAGI. This CDR3 is 17 amino acids long. V gave up 6 bases and J gave up 2 bases, with 21 bases separating them. The CDR3 region is CASSVFRMGTFTDTQYF. DNA of the CDR3: TGTGCCAGCAGCGTTTTTCGCATGGGGACATTCACAGATACGCAGTATTTT.

This clonotype was seen more than once but under ten times. The chain has TRBV9 and TRBJ2-5; D call uncertain. Trimming cost V 0 bases and J 5 bases, with 14 bases left between them. The CDR3 has 15 residues. Germline V gene lookup returns CDR1 SGDLS and CDR2 YYNGEE. CDR3 amino acids: CASSVAIGPQETQYF. CDR3 DNA: TGTGCCAGCAGCGTAGCTATTGGGCCTCAGGAGACCCAGTACTTC.

This clonotype was seen repeatedly, ten times or more. This chain links TRBV12-3 or TRBV12-4 with TRBJ2-3; 11 nucleotides match TRBD2. The CDR3 is 16 residues long. With 6 bases clipped from V and 5 bases from J, the junction kept 10 bases outside the gene matches. CDR3 DNA sequence: TGTGCCAGCAGGCTTAGCGGGAGGGCCGGTAAAGATACGCAGTATTTT. Translated: CASRLSGRAGKDTQYF.

Many counts were recorded for this clonotype. The rearrangement joins TRBV19 to TRBJ2-2; 9 nucleotides align to TRBD1. Germline CDR1 reads LNHDA; CDR2 reads SQIVND (reference sequence). The V gene end was trimmed by 2 bases and the J gene end by 7 bases; junction bases not matched to a gene: 5. There are 15 residues in the CDR3. The CDR3 is CASSITGTGLGELFF. The CDR3 coding sequence is TGTGCCAGTAGTATAACCGGGACAGGGCTCGGGGAGCTGTTTTTT.

This clonotype was seen repeatedly, ten times or more. The rearrangement links TRBV12-3 or TRBV12-4 to TRBJ1-1; D ambiguous. The V end was cut by 3 bases, the J end by 0 bases, with 5 bases between. The CDR3 loop spans 13 amino acids. CDR3 in DNA: TGTGCCAGCAGTTTCTACTTGAACACTGAAGCTTTCTTT. It yields the protein CASSFYLNTEAFF.

Many counts were recorded for this clonotype. The chain joins TRBV10-3 to TRBJ2-7; 11 bases line up with TRBD1. This CDR3 contains 14 residues. Germline-derived CDR1 and CDR2 are ENHRY and SYGVKD. Trimming removed 6 bases from V and 2 bases from J; junction bases left unmatched: 3. Here the CDR3 reads CAISSGQGAYEQYV. CDR3 coding DNA: TGTGCCATCAGCTCGGGACAGGGGGCCTACGAGCAGTACGTC.

This clonotype was detected only a few times. V and J are TRBV15 and TRBJ2-3; TRBD1 matches 10 bases. Trimming removed 0 bases from V and 5 bases from J; junction bases left unmatched: 5. CDR3 length: 16 amino acids. Germline CDR1 LNHNV, CDR2 YYDKDF (reference sequence). The CDR3 loop is CATSRDGTGEKDTQYF. The CDR3 nucleotides read TGTGCCACCAGCAGAGACGGGACAGGGGAGAAAGATACGCAGTATTTT.

The chain carries TRBV9 and TRBJ1-1; D gene uncertain. The length of the CDR3 is 13 residues. The V gene lost 5 bases and the J gene lost 5 bases, with 13 bases spanning the gap. Germline lookup yields CDR1 SGDLS and CDR2 YYNGEE. As DNA, the CDR3 is TGTGCCAGCAGAGGCAATGAGGGTACTGAAGCTTTCTTT. Protein sequence: CASRGNEGTEAFF.